Reported below is one TCR beta chain. This specimen belongs to a study of blood T cells in healthy people across ages. Study-level information: Through template switching, about one barcoded beta molecule was captured per two T cells, as measured in model experiments.

The authors ran a second PCR of roughly 6 to 11 cycles using a sample-barcoded 5' primer and a J-beta primer mix. TCRdb itself ran the 5' RACE reads through MiXCR, one entry per CDR3 protein. This table holds around 1,000,000 distinct CDR3 sequences, 20% to 25% found once. V lost 10 bases, J lost 1 base, and 19 bases lay in between. Looked up from germline, CDR1 is MNHEY and CDR2 is SVGAGI. The CDR3 is 15 amino acids. This same sample was also taken into another study, of T cells of mothers and their children.

This TCR was sampled from a girl aged 2 to 9 in good health. This rearrangement joins TRBV6-5 to TRBJ2-5; D is perhaps TRBD2 (5 bases). The sequencing sample was made of blood. DNA for the CDR3: TGTGCCATCAGCGTGCTCGGGGAGATCCAAGAGACCCAGTACTTC. This encodes CAISVLGEIQETQYF.